This TCR beta chain emerged from a study of CD8 T cells in ankylosing spondylitis (dated by TCRdb to 2015 to 2018). Looking at the study overall: T cell receptor beta repertoires were profiled in healthy donors and ankylosing spondylitis patients so that disease-linked TCR variants could be found. The whole study cohort included 108 healthy donors and around 25 ankylosing spondylitis patients. Peripheral blood was sampled, and synovial fluid was additionally collected from ankylosing spondylitis patients.

The trim is 0 bases for V and 3 bases for J, with a gap of 16 bases between the germline ends. According to the germline V gene, CDR1 reads SGHRS and CDR2 reads YFSETQ. Its CDR3 holds 16 amino acids, cysteine through phenylalanine. Just CDR3 DNA is preserved here, 48 bases in frame from base 1. Study-wide findings and limitations: Some motif variants were previously reported in synovial fluid and blood of reactive arthritis patients, suggesting common disease-initiation mechanisms. The disease-linked clones showed a CD8+ phenotype and occurred at relatively low frequencies in peripheral blood. According to the report, matched synovial fluid samples from ankylosing spondylitis patients were significantly enriched for the disease-linked clones. Blood from ankylosing spondylitis patients appeared to be characterized by a TCR beta motif made up of eight highly homologous amino acid variants.

TCRdb lists the instrument as Illumina HiSeq 2500. Quantitative 5'-RACE with molecular barcodes was the method used to prepare the TCR beta libraries. From the authors' description of their analysis: A new computational method based on a probabilistic model of VDJ rearrangement was used to identify disease-linked TCR variants. TCRdb reprocessing: public reads trimmed at Q25 with fastp, clones called with MiXCR, in-frame beta chains kept. Rows are combined by CDR3 protein, so each entry shows the most common genes and DNA. The V and J calls were not made by the authors but by TCRdb's processing. This sample has about 340,000 distinct CDR3 sequences in its table, and roughly 15% of those were observed once. The ten largest clones take up approximately 1% of the sample. In this sample, this clonotype turned up a few times. Its antigen is currently not known. No clone much larger than this one lies a single base away; base qualities are absent.

This sequence originates from a male donor with ankylosing spondylitis or in good health (not recorded which). Rearrangement joined TRBV5-1 to TRBJ2-7, with the D call tentatively TRBD1 or TRBD2, each fitting 6 bases. Sequenced input: blood, either unsorted or a sorted T cell fraction (not recorded which). Here the CDR3 is given as CASSLGSDRTIYEQYF. The DNA is TGCGCCAGCAGCTTGGGTTCTGACAGGACTATCTACGAGCAGTACTTC.